This T cell receptor (beta chain) was retrieved from a study of T cell repertoires in cytomegalovirus infection. About the research overall: Recently described HLA-C-restricted plus well-studied HLA-B-restricted CMV epitopes were used. CMV infection and matching HLA type were both indicated by public TCR beta signatures. Overall study findings and caveats: What dominated the ex vivo response were HLA-C-restricted CMV-specific TCR beta clonotypes.

The germline V and J ends were trimmed by 1 base and 3 bases, with 16 bases remaining between them. The CDR3 extends over 16 amino acids. Germline CDR1 reads LGHNA; CDR2 reads YNFKEQ. A few counts support this clonotype. Its target is unknown. TCRdb re-derived calls from the reads in MiXCR, one entry per CDR3 protein. This table has 200,000 or so distinct CDR3 sequences, approximately 40% appearing once. Sequenced here: CD8+ T cells from cultured PBMCs, sampled from culture after CMV antigen stimulation. This TCR was sampled from a human donor in good health (CMV status not recorded). Some clones in this sample may be carry-over from other donors' samples. This chain joins TRBV4-2 and TRBJ2-7, with TRBD1 as a possible D gene (5 bases). Written as DNA, the CDR3 is TGTGCCAGCAGCCAAGTAGGACAAGACGGAAACTACGAGCAGTACTTC. It translates to CASSQVGQDGNYEQYF.